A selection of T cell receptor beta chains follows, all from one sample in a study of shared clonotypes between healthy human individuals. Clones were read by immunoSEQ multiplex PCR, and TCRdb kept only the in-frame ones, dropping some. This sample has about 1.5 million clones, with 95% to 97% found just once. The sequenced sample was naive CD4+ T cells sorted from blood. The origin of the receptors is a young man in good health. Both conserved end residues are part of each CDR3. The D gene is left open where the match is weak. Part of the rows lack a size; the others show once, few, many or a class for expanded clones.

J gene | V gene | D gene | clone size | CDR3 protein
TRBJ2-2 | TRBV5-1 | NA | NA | CASRDPSGGELFF
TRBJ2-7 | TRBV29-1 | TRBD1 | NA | CSVQGATYEQYF
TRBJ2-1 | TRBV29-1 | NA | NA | CSVLVGGTYNEQFF
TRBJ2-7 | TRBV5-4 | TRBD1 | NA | CASSAGQGRYEQYF
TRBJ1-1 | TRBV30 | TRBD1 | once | CAWSAPTGALREAFF
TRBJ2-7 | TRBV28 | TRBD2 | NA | CASSLPGTSYEQYF
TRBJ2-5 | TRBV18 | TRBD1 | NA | CASSRPGQQETQYF
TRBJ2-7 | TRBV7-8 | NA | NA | CASSLGLGSSYEQYF
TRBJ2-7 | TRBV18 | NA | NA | CASSPGGRGPYEQYF
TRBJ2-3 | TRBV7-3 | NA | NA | CASSPLVSDTQYF